The clone carrying this TCR beta chain was recorded a few times. The data derive from a study of blood T cell repertoires in COVID-19. Study-level information: Researchers got acute and convalescent COVID-19 samples from the United States, Italy and Spain. From T cells, B-cell-depleted T cells, or PBMCs came the material, which was cDNA or gDNA.

In the original workflow: Researchers report that nucleated cell counts were estimated from reference gene primer amplification. Repertoires were generated with immunoSEQ multiplex PCR, while TCRdb's copy carries only in-frame clones and drops some. The V and J calls and clone size were taken over from that table, and D and trimming were inferred from the DNA. The sample holds about 440,000 clones, approximately 90% seen once. CDR3 length: 14 residues. Germline V gives CDR1 MNHEY, CDR2 SMNVEV (reference sequence). V shed 2 bases and J shed 6 bases, with 10 bases lying between them. This sequence joins TRBV27 and TRBJ2-2; D perhaps matches TRBD1 (6 bases). The receptor was isolated from a woman in her 30s with acute or convalescent COVID-19. The sample consisted of peripheral blood. CDR3 bases: TGTGCCAGCAGTTTACGACAGGAGGCCGGGGAGCTGTTTTTT. This translates into CASSLRQEAGELFF.